This T cell receptor beta chain was captured in a study of beta chain features in type 1 diabetes. Study-wide results and limits: Highly expressing activated T cells could be over-counted with a cDNA template. Across all four CD4+ subsets, people with type 1 diabetes showed modestly shorter TCRB CDR3s.

Regarding this clone: Its target is not known.

The isolated RNA, all of it, was reverse transcribed, so expressed TCRB transcripts were what got sequenced. An average of around 3.9 million reads was obtained for naive, central memory and regulatory T cell samples. Profiling relied on immunoSEQ multiplex PCR, and the TCRdb table lists in-frame clones only, not all of them. The table lists about 320,000 clones, about 15% of them singletons. The V end lost 5 bases, the J end lost 2 bases, and 6 bases lay between the germline ends. CDR1 and CDR2 from the germline V gene are SGHAT and FQDESV (reference sequence). The CDR3 has 12 residues. Sequenced: central memory CD4+ T cells from blood. The sequence came from a man under 40 in good health. The chain joins TRBV11-1 to TRBJ2-5; D remains ambiguous. CDR3: CASSPVQETQYF. The CDR3 nucleotides are TGTGCCAGCAGCCCCGTGCAAGAGACCCAGTACTTC.